Listed below are T cell receptor beta chains from one sample, sequenced in a study of coeliac disease. Profiling relied on immunoSEQ multiplex PCR, and the TCRdb table lists in-frame clones only, not all of them. This table holds approximately 6,700 clones, 60% to 70% found once. What was sequenced was lamina propria lymphocytes from the gut. The receptors shown here come from a woman aged 18 to 35 with active celiac disease. Each CDR3 is given with its conserved first and last residue. Fields, in order: D gene, J gene, V gene, clone size, CDR3 length, CDR3 protein, CDR3 DNA. D genes are given only for firm matches. Some rows mark clone size as missing; the rest say once, few, many or name a class of expanded clone.

>NA|TRBJ1-2|TRBV6-4|NA|15
CASSLYHRLGYGYTF
TGTGCCAGCAGTCTATACCATCGTCTCGGCTATGGCTACACCTTC
>NA|TRBJ2-6|TRBV14|NA|18
CASSQDQLRVSGSNVLTF
TGTGCCAGCAGCCAAGATCAACTTCGGGTCTCTGGGTCCAACGTCCTGACTTTC
>TRBD2|TRBJ2-1|TRBV2|few|16
CASSLSRGGVDNEQFF
TGTGCCAGCAGCCTTTCGCGGGGGGGCGTTGACAATGAGCAGTTCTTC
>TRBD1|TRBJ1-1|TRBV5-1|NA|15
CASSEQGGANTEAFF
TGCGCCAGCAGCGAACAGGGGGGGGCTAACACTGAAGCTTTCTTT
>TRBD1|TRBJ1-2|TRBV7-9|NA|15
CASSASSTGVYGYTF
TGTGCCAGCAGCGCATCATCGACAGGGGTCTATGGCTACACCTTC
>NA|TRBJ2-7|TRBV28|NA|13
CASSLGNSYEQYF
TGTGCCAGCAGTTTGGGCAACTCCTACGAGCAGTACTTC
>TRBD1|TRBJ1-2|TRBV6-1|NA|14
CASSRQGSNYGYTF
TGTGCCAGCAGCCGACAGGGTTCTAACTATGGCTACACCTTC
>TRBD2|TRBJ2-7|TRBV29-1|NA|18
CSVEERGVGGAPLREQYF
TGCAGCGTTGAAGAAAGAGGGGTCGGGGGGGCTCCCTTACGGGAGCAGTACTTC
>NA|TRBJ1-2|TRBV6-5|few|14
CASSYLFPGAGYTF
TGTGCCAGCAGTTATCTGTTCCCAGGGGCCGGCTACACCTTC
>TRBD1|TRBJ1-2|TRBV11-2|once|15
CASSFTGSGTGGYTF
TGTGCCAGCAGCTTTACAGGGAGTGGGACAGGTGGCTACACCTTC
>NA|TRBJ1-2|TRBV5-1|NA|15
CASSLTGDANYGYTF
TGCGCCAGCAGCTTGACAGGCGATGCTAACTATGGCTACACCTTC
>NA|TRBJ2-2|TRBV11-2|NA|15
CASSLDRGYSGELFF
TGTGCCAGCAGCTTAGACAGGGGATACAGCGGGGAGCTGTTTTTT
>NA|TRBJ2-3|TRBV5-8|NA|15
CASSLAWRSTDTQYF
TGTGCCAGCAGCTTGGCTTGGCGGAGCACAGATACGCAGTATTTT
>NA|TRBJ2-3|TRBV5-1|NA|18
CASSLAGSRYGGTDTQYF
TGCGCCAGCAGCTTGGCCGGTTCTCGGTACGGAGGCACAGATACGCAGTATTTT
>NA|TRBJ1-1|TRBV5-1|NA|14
CASSPARGRTEAFF
TGCGCCAGCAGCCCCGCGCGGGGGCGAACTGAAGCTTTCTTT
>NA|TRBJ1-1|TRBV18|few|13
CASLDSQNTEAFF
TGTGCCAGCCTGGACAGCCAGAACACTGAAGCTTTCTTT
>NA|TRBJ1-1|TRBV6-5|NA|13
CASKMGGNTEAFF
TGTGCCAGCAAAATGGGGGGTAACACTGAAGCTTTCTTT
>NA|TRBJ2-3|TRBV7-9|NA|12
CASSLLTDTQYF
TGTGCCAGCAGCCTCCTAACAGATACGCAGTATTTT
>TRBD2|TRBJ2-1|TRBV5-1|NA|15
CASSLGTSSGNEQFF
TGCGCCAGCAGCTTGGGGACTAGCTCAGGCAATGAGCAGTTCTTC
>NA|TRBJ1-6|TRBV10-1|NA|14
CASNQGGFNSPLHF
TGCGCCAGCAATCAAGGGGGTTTTAATTCCCCCCTCCACTTT
>NA|TRBJ1-4|TRBV28|NA|16
CASTSGRPGTLGKLFF
TGTGCCAGCACCTCGGGGCGACCCGGGACACTCGGAAAACTGTTTTTT
>NA|TRBJ2-7|TRBV27|few|13
CASSFPTGNEQYF
TGTGCCAGCAGTTTCCCGACAGGCAACGAGCAGTACTTC
>NA|TRBJ1-2|TRBV11-2|NA|12
CASSRGVYGYTF
TGTGCCAGCAGCCGCGGGGTCTATGGCTACACCTTC
>TRBD1|TRBJ2-3|TRBV5-1|NA|15
CASSLVPGQTDTQYF
TGCGCCAGCAGCTTGGTCCCGGGACAGACAGATACGCAGTATTTT
>NA|TRBJ2-1|TRBV5-8|once|18
CASSPRGRAPPPYNEQFF
TGTGCCAGCAGCCCGCGGGGCAGGGCCCCTCCACCATACAATGAGCAGTTCTTC
>NA|TRBJ1-2|TRBV2|NA|13
CASSEVRELGYTF
TGTGCCAGCAGTGAAGTTCGGGAGCTTGGCTACACCTTC
>NA|TRBJ1-1|TRBV18|NA|12
CASSADSDEAFF
TGTGCCAGCTCAGCGGACAGCGATGAAGCTTTCTTT
>NA|TRBJ2-1|TRBV7-8|NA|15
CASSLAAGAYNEQFF
TGTGCCAGCAGCTTAGCGGCAGGGGCCTACAATGAGCAGTTCTTC
>NA|TRBJ2-6|TRBV6-1|few|14
CASSEQGEANVLTF
TGTGCCAGCAGTGAACAGGGTGAGGCCAACGTCCTGACTTTC
>NA|TRBJ1-5|TRBV2|once|12
CASSEARQPQHF
TGTGCCAGCAGTGAAGCGCGACAGCCCCAGCATTTT
>NA|TRBJ2-1|TRBV25-1|NA|13
CASSLRVEGEQFF
TGTGCCAGCAGCCTCCGCGTGGAGGGAGAGCAGTTCTTC
>NA|TRBJ2-6|TRBV14|NA|16
CASSQDSSSGANVLTF
TGTGCCAGCAGCCAAGACTCTAGCTCTGGGGCCAACGTCCTGACTTTC
>NA|TRBJ1-2|TRBV25-1|NA|15
CASSESRGQLYGYTF
TGTGCCAGCAGTGAATCCCGCGGACAGCTCTATGGCTACACCTTC
>NA|TRBJ2-7|TRBV7-9|few|15
CASSGIAPSSYEQYF
TGTGCCAGCAGCGGAATAGCCCCGAGCTCCTACGAGCAGTACTTC
>NA|TRBJ1-1|TRBV28|NA|13
CASSKQINTEAFF
TGTGCCAGCAGTAAACAGATTAACACTGAAGCTTTCTTT
>NA|TRBJ1-1|TRBV29-1|NA|14
CSTRSGHQNTEAFF
TGCAGCACCCGATCGGGACACCAAAACACTGAAGCTTTCTTT
>NA|TRBJ1-5|TRBV19|NA|14
CASRTRGSNQPQHF
TGTGCCAGTCGGACCCGGGGGAGCAATCAGCCCCAGCATTTT
>NA|TRBJ2-3|TRBV10-3|NA|16
CAISTATGRITDTQYF
TGTGCCATCAGTACTGCGACAGGGAGGATCACAGATACGCAGTATTTT
>NA|TRBJ2-2|TRBV5-4|NA|16
CASSLGGGVNIGELFF
TGTGCCAGCAGCTTAGGAGGGGGGGTAAACATCGGGGAGCTGTTTTTT
>TRBD1|TRBJ2-5|TRBV5-5|few|16
CASSPGQGVDRETQYF
TGTGCCAGCAGCCCGGGACAGGGGGTGGACCGAGAGACCCAGTACTTC